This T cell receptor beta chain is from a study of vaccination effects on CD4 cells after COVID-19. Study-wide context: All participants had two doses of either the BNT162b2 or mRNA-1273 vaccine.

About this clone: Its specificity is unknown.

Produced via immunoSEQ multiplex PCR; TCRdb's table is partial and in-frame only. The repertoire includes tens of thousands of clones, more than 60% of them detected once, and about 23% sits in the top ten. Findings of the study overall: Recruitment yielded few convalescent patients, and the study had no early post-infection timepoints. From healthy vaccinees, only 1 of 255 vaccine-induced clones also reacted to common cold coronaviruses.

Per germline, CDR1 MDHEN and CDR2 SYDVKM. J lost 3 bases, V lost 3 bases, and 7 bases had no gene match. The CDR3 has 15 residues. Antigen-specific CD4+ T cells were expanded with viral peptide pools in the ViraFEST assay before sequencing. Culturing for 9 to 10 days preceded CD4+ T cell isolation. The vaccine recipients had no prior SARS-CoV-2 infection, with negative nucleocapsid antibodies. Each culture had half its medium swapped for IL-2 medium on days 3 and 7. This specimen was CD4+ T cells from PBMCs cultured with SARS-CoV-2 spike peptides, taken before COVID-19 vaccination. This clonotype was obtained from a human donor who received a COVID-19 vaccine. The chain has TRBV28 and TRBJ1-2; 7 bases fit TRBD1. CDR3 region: CASSLQGDIYYGYTF. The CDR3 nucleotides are TGTGCCAGCAGTTTGCAGGGGGATATTTACTATGGCTACACCTTC.